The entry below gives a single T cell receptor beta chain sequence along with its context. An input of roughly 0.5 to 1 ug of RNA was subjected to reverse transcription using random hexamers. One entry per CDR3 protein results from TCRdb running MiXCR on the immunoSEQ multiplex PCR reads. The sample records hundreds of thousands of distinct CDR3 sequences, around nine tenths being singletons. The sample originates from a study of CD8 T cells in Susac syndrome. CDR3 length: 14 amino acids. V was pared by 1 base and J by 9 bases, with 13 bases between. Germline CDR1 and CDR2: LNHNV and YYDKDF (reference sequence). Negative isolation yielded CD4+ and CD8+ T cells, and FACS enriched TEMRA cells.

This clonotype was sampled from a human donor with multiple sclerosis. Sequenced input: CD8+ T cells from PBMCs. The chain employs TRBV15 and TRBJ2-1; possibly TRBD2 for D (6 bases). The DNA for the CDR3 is TGTGCCACCAGCAGAGGGTCGGGACTCGGTGAGCAGTTCTTC. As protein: CATSRGSGLGEQFF.